Shown below are 10 T cell receptor beta chains from a single sample sequenced in a study of shared clonotypes between healthy human individuals. Only in-frame clones appear in the TCRdb table, and some are missing; sequencing was by immunoSEQ multiplex PCR. This sample yields some 350,000 clones, of which around 67% are seen a single time; around 10% belongs to the top ten. The specimen sequenced was memory CD4+ T cells sorted from blood. Sample subset: CD45RA-negative fraction. These receptors were collected from a man aged 30 to 39 in good health.

V usage is TRBV11-2 and J usage is TRBJ2-1; 8 bases are shared with TRBD2. Trimming cost V 10 bases and J 3 bases; bases outside gene matches: 8. Germline V gives CDR1 SGHAT, CDR2 FQNNGV. The CDR3 has 14 amino acids. CDR3 nucleotides: TGTGCCACCAGAGCCGGGAGGGGCTACAATGAGCAGTTCTTC. Protein product: CATRAGRGYNEQFF.

This chain links TRBV7-8 with TRBJ1-1, with D tentatively TRBD1 (5 bases). Looked up from germline, CDR1 is SGHVS and CDR2 is FQNEAQ. The CDR3 has 14 amino acids. V lost 5 bases, J lost 5 bases, and 15 bases lay in between. As DNA, the CDR3 is TGTGCCAGCAGCACCCTCAGGGTGGGTACTGAAGCTTTCTTT. Encoded protein: CASSTLRVGTEAFF.

This rearrangement joins TRBV7-8 to TRBJ2-5; D remains ambiguous. The CDR3 length is 13 residues. Per germline, CDR1 SGHVS and CDR2 FQNEAQ. V gave up 2 bases and J gave up 3 bases, with 7 bases separating them. The chain's CDR3 is CASSLRSEETQYF. The DNA of the CDR3 is TGTGCCAGCAGCTTAAGGTCAGAAGAGACCCAGTACTTC.

The chain joins TRBV27 to TRBJ2-2, with D maybe TRBD1 (5 bases). V shed 6 bases and J shed 0 bases, with 11 bases lying between them. The CDR3 is 15 amino acids. CDR1 is MNHEY, CDR2 SMNVEV, per germline (reference sequence). CDR3 amino acids: CASRKDRPNTGELFF. The CDR3 DNA sequence: TGTGCCAGCAGGAAAGACAGACCGAACACCGGGGAGCTGTTTTTT.

This chain connects TRBV7-9 to TRBJ2-7, with D unclear. Germline V gene sequence: CDR1 SEHNR, CDR2 FQNEAQ (reference sequence). The CDR3 contains 13 residues. V lost 3 bases and J lost 0, with 6 bases in between. The CDR3 nucleotides are TGTGCCAGCAGCTTGGGGAACTCCTACGAGCAGTACTTC. Translation gives CASSLGNSYEQYF.

Only one count was recorded for this clone. The chain joins TRBV14 to TRBJ2-7; 7 bases line up with TRBD1. The CDR3 length is 15 residues. V lost 2 bases to trimming and J lost 0 bases; unmatched junction nucleotides: 4. Germline assignment: CDR1 SGHDN and CDR2 FVKESK. In DNA, the CDR3 is TGTGCCAGCAGCCAACCCGGGACAGACTCCTACGAGCAGTACTTC. Its translation is CASSQPGTDSYEQYF.

J is TRBJ2-1 and V is TRBV5-5, with 7 bases aligning to TRBD2. V was pared by 0 bases and J by 6 bases, with 6 bases of the junction left unmatched. The length of the CDR3 is 15 residues. Germline V gene sequence: CDR1 SGHKS, CDR2 YYEKEE (reference sequence). Written as DNA, the CDR3 is TGTGCCAGCAGCTTGGGGGGGACTATTCCCAATGAGCAGTTCTTC. Its protein product is CASSLGGTIPNEQFF.

V is TRBV9 and J is TRBJ2-1; unclear D gene. CDR3 length equals 14 residues. Germline V CDR1 and CDR2: SGDLS, YYNGEE. V shed 4 bases and J shed 9 bases, with 17 bases lying between them. The CDR3 reads CASSRAATPGEQFF. Written as DNA, the CDR3 is TGTGCCAGCAGCCGGGCGGCCACCCCAGGTGAGCAGTTCTTC.

CDR3 in DNA: TGTGCCAGCAGGGAGGAGGTAGATACGCAGTATTTT. Amino acids: CASREEVDTQYF. This rearrangement joins TRBV28 to TRBJ2-3, with D maybe TRBD2 (5 bases). Germline CDR1 reads MDHEN; CDR2 reads SYDVKM. V shed 6 bases and J shed 5 bases, with 9 bases lying between them. This CDR3 comprises 12 residues.

The chain is built from TRBV30 and TRBJ2-3; 12 positions match TRBD2. The CDR3 consists of 17 residues. Germline V lookup: CDR1 GTSNPN, CDR2 SVGIG (reference sequence). V trimming: 3 bases; J trimming: 5 bases; junction bases outside the gene matches: 12. In DNA form, the CDR3 reads TGTGCCTGGAGCCCGACGACTAGCGGGAGTCCCCAAGATACGCAGTATTTT. Its protein is CAWSPTTSGSPQDTQYF. The entire variable domain, with the rest obtained from reference TRBV30 and TRBJ2-3, is as follows: SQTIHQWPATLVQPVGSPLSLECTVEGTSNPNLYWYRQAAGRGLQLLFYSVGIGQISSEVPQNLSASRPQDRQFILSSKKLLLSDSGFYLCAWSPTTSGSPQDTQYFGPGTRLTVL.